This TCR beta chain was profiled in a study of blood T cells in healthy people across ages. A minimum of 6 micrograms of total RNA was extracted per sample. Between the trimmed V and J ends, which lost 5 bases and 7 bases, there was a span of 15 bases. CDR3 length: 14 amino acids. Combining a sample-barcoded 5' primer with a J-beta primer mix, a second PCR ran for about 6 to 11 cycles. Every sample produced at least 2.5 million CDR3-containing paired-end reads. TCRdb redid the calling of the 5' RACE reads with MiXCR, one entry per CDR3 protein. Of about 1,500,000 distinct CDR3 sequences in the sample, 28% are singletons; the top ten hold roughly 8%.

This sequence was found in a woman aged 25-40 years in good health. Input material: blood. The chain combines TRBV12-3 or TRBV12-4 with TRBJ1-5; D ambiguous. For the CDR3, the DNA is TGTGCCAGCAGTGCTATTGCGGTAGCCCAGCCCCAGCATTTT. This sequence encodes CASSAIAVAQPQHF.